This T cell receptor (beta chain) was sequenced for a study of cytomegalovirus exposure and HLA in healthy donors (dated by TCRdb to about 2017). Regarding the complete study: A later analysis indicated that the roughly 120 validation repertoires were generated on the platform also employed for the approximately 690 repertoires of the first cohort. The study was designed to test whether signatures of past pathogen exposure could be identified by cataloging public T cell receptors. Besides the first cohort of 550 to 750 subjects, a separate validation cohort made up of roughly 120 different subjects was used. To predict cytomegalovirus infection status, the study combined high-throughput TCR immunosequencing, statistical association of individual TCRs with disease status, and machine learning. Overall study outcomes, separate from this receptor: It was suggested by the authors that the approach could potentially be generalized to other disease states and immunological phenotypes. In vitro tests confirmed that a few of the cytomegalovirus-associated TCR beta chains recognize cytomegalovirus antigens. A later analysis found that TCRs clustered in the first cohort also tended to co-occur in the roughly 120 validation repertoires, with more than 90% of cluster scores above 0. The classifier was reported to diagnose cytomegalovirus status with high specificity and sensitivity in both the original cohort and the validation cohort. While some public TCRs were present in many individuals, most TCR sequences turned up only very rarely across donors. All 130 or so repertoires were used to score co-occurrence in the validation cohort in a later analysis, because that analysis had no HLA typing for the cohort. A total of roughly 160 TCR beta chains were listed by the study as associated with cytomegalovirus.

Separate from the approximately 670-subject first cohort, the validation cohort of roughly 120 subjects was the group to which the donors belonged. The CDR3, cysteine through phenylalanine, is 14 amino acids long. Kept here is only the CDR3 DNA, which spans 42 bases and is read in frame from base 1. The germline V gene (reference sequence) sets CDR1 to GTSNPN and CDR2 to SVGIG. Relative to germline, V is 0 bases shorter and J is 5 bases shorter, with 11 bases between their ends. To note about this clone: The target of this receptor is not known. No base qualities exist here, and no much larger clone lies one base off it.

Receptor amplification or capture employed the immunoSEQ multiplex PCR assay. The paper's processing steps were these. To diagnose cytomegalovirus status from the catalog of TCR beta chain sequences, a statistical classification framework was built. TCRdb took this table from immuneACCESS and kept in-frame rearrangements with V and J called. Such tables lack part of the clones; where checked against another copy, unresolved V genes explain under half of the gap, and the rest is unexplained. The D gene and trimming were derived from the DNA, and the V and J assignments and clone size from that table. For this sample there are approximately 270,000 clones; nearly 90% appear just once. The ten largest clones capture about 0.36% of the sample.

The receptor was isolated from a young woman in good health and CMV-seronegative. Recombination linked TRBV30 to TRBJ2-1, and TRBD2 may be the D gene, going by 5 matching bases. Sequences were obtained from PBMCs. The CDR3 region has the sequence CAWSVKGVDNEQFF. The sequenced DNA: TGTGCCTGGAGTGTAAAGGGAGTGGACAATGAGCAGTTCTTC.